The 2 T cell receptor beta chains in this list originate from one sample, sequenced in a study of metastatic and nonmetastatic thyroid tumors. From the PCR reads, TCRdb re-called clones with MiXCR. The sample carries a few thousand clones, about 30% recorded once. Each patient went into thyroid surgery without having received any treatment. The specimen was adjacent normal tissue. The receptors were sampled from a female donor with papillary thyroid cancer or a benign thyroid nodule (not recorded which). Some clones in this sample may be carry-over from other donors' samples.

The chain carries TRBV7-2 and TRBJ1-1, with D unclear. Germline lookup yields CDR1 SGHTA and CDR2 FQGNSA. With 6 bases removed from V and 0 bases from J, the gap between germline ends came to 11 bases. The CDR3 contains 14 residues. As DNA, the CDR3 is TGTGCCAGCAGATTTACGCTCATGAACACTGAAGCTTTCTTT. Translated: CASRFTLMNTEAFF.

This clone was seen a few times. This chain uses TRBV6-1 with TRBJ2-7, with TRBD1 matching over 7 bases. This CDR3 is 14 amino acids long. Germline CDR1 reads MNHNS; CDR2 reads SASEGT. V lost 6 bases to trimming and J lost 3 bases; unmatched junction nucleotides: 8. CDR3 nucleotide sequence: TGTGCCAGCAGGACAGGGTCCACTTACTACGAGCAGTACTTC. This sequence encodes CASRTGSTYYEQYF.